This T cell receptor beta chain was captured by sequencing in a study of blood T cell repertoires in COVID-19. Study overall: The analysed material was cDNA or gDNA that came from T cells, B-cell-depleted T cells, or PBMCs.

This clone was counted between two and nine times. The J segment lost 1 base and the V segment lost 3 bases, leaving 8 bases of the junction unmatched. Germline V gene lookup returns CDR1 SGDLS and CDR2 YYNGEE. The CDR3 spans 17 residues. Some clones are missing from TCRdb's copy, which holds only in-frame ones; the method was immunoSEQ multiplex PCR. The table includes about 14,000 clones, roughly 75% detected once. The TCR originated in a boy aged 2-15 years with active or convalescent COVID-19. Sequenced input: peripheral blood. V gene TRBV9 combines with J gene TRBJ2-4; 9 nucleotides match TRBD2. The CDR3 protein is CASSGAGGAGAKNIQYF. DNA of the CDR3: TGTGCCAGCAGCGGAGCGGGGGGTGCAGGGGCCAAAAACATTCAGTACTTC.